Listed below are T cell receptor beta chains from one sample, sequenced in a study of control samples from healthy donors and cancer patients. The protocol was immunoSEQ multiplex PCR, while the TCRdb copy is restricted to in-frame clones and leaves out a portion. The data contain approximately 140,000 clones, over 85% of them singletons. Material for sequencing was blood. Receptor source: a man aged 25 to 40 in good health. The CDR3 runs from the conserved cysteine through the conserved F or W. The order of the fields is D gene, clone size, V gene, J gene, CDR3 protein. D genes are given only for firm matches. Clone size, where shown, is once, few, many, or a class for clones that have expanded.

d_gene: NA; abundance: NA; v_gene: TRBV19; j_gene: TRBJ1-1; CDR3aa: CASSEQGRMNTEAFF
d_gene: TRBD1; abundance: NA; v_gene: TRBV28; j_gene: TRBJ1-1; CDR3aa: CASSRTGWNTEAFF
d_gene: NA; abundance: NA; v_gene: TRBV4-2; j_gene: TRBJ2-1; CDR3aa: CASRETASRSGEQFF
d_gene: NA; abundance: NA; v_gene: TRBV30; j_gene: TRBJ1-5; CDR3aa: CAWSLRGYHQPQHF
d_gene: NA; abundance: NA; v_gene: TRBV28; j_gene: TRBJ2-5; CDR3aa: CASSLSSGEETQYF
d_gene: TRBD2; abundance: NA; v_gene: TRBV5-8; j_gene: TRBJ2-1; CDR3aa: CASRTKTSALGGEQFF
d_gene: NA; abundance: NA; v_gene: TRBV2; j_gene: TRBJ1-6; CDR3aa: CASSERSYNSPLHF
d_gene: NA; abundance: NA; v_gene: TRBV2; j_gene: TRBJ1-5; CDR3aa: CASSGTALNQPQHF
d_gene: NA; abundance: NA; v_gene: TRBV5-4; j_gene: TRBJ2-7; CDR3aa: CASSYTVGGYEQYF
d_gene: NA; abundance: NA; v_gene: TRBV7-2; j_gene: TRBJ2-2; CDR3aa: CASSFLNLRPGELFF
d_gene: TRBD1; abundance: once; v_gene: TRBV28; j_gene: TRBJ1-5; CDR3aa: CASSSMDRVSNQPQHF
d_gene: NA; abundance: NA; v_gene: TRBV5-6; j_gene: TRBJ2-5; CDR3aa: CASSLALRLETQYF